A single sample is the source of the 29 T cell receptor beta chains below, sequenced in a study of T cells after yellow fever vaccination. MiXCR, run by TCRdb on the 5' RACE reads, gives a single entry per CDR3 protein. Among a few hundred thousand distinct CDR3 sequences listed, about 6.9% were seen once. The material was PBMCs, obtained roughly 47 days after the first yellow fever vaccination. The receptors shown here come from a man aged 18 to 35 who received the YFV17D yellow fever vaccine.

This clonotype occurred a few times. This chain connects TRBV20-1 to TRBJ2-7; 8 bases are a match to TRBD1. This CDR3 region has 13 residues. CDR1 DFQATT and CDR2 SNEGSKA come from the germline V gene (reference sequence). Germline trimming cut 5 bases from V and 1 base from J; bases unmatched to any gene: 4. CDR3 in amino acids: CSAGQGGSYEQYF. The CDR3 DNA reads as TGCAGTGCTGGACAGGGTGGGTCCTACGAGCAGTACTTC.

This clonotype was observed a handful of times. CDR3 DNA sequence: TGCAGCGTGGAGGTGACAGCCGGGGAGCTGTTTTTT. It yields the protein CSVEVTAGELFF. V gene TRBV29-1 combines with J gene TRBJ2-2; either TRBD1 or TRBD2 may supply D (5 bases each). The CDR3 runs 12 residues. V lost 6 bases and J lost 6, with 11 bases in between. Germline V gene sequence: CDR1 SQVTM, CDR2 ANQGSEA.

The chain links TRBV5-1 to TRBJ1-6; D is uncertain. From germline, CDR1 is SGHRS and CDR2 YFSETQ. The CDR3 sequence is 16 residues long. V was cut by 0 bases and J by 4 bases, with 11 bases left in between. In nucleotides, the CDR3 is TGCGCCAGCAGCTTGGCAGGACGGAGGTATAATTCACCCCTCCACTTT. This gives the protein CASSLAGRRYNSPLHF.

This clonotype has only a few counts. J is TRBJ1-5 and V is TRBV3-1; no reliable D call. Per the germline V gene, CDR1 is LGHDT and CDR2 is YNNKEL (reference sequence). The CDR3 loop spans 13 amino acids. V was cut by 4 bases and J by 6 bases, with 10 bases left in between. The CDR3: CASSPSGGQPQHF. For the CDR3, the DNA is TGTGCCAGCAGCCCTTCTGGAGGTCAGCCCCAGCATTTT.

The CDR3 nucleotides are TGCGCCAGCAGCTTGATCCCGGCTAGCACAGATACGCAGTATTTT. Translation: CASSLIPASTDTQYF. V usage is TRBV5-1 and J usage is TRBJ2-3; D not resolved. V shed 1 base and J shed 0 bases, with 9 bases lying between them. Germline lookup yields CDR1 SGHRS and CDR2 YFSETQ. This CDR3 contains 15 residues.

This clonotype has a handful of counts. This chain joins TRBV4-2 and TRBJ2-1; 8 nucleotides agree with TRBD2. The V gene end was trimmed by 1 base and the J gene end by 7 bases; junction bases not matched to a gene: 9. Germline-derived CDR1 and CDR2 are LGHNA and YNFKEQ. CDR3 length: 16 amino acids. The CDR3 loop reads CASSQAGGGSRNEQFF. CDR3 nucleotide sequence: TGTGCCAGCAGCCAAGCCGGCGGGGGGTCCAGGAATGAGCAGTTCTTC.

This clonotype occurred a few times. The genes are TRBV5-6 and TRBJ2-5; TRBD1 matches at 10 bases. Per germline, CDR1 SGHDT and CDR2 YYEEEE. The CDR3 length is 19 residues. V shed 1 base, J shed 5 bases, and the junction held 17 bases outside the gene matches. The chain's CDR3 is CASSLKRGQGSHRMETQYF. The CDR3, as DNA: TGTGCCAGCAGCTTGAAGAGGGGACAGGGGTCTCACCGCATGGAGACCCAGTACTTC.

Ten or more counts support this clonotype. The V call is TRBV10-3, the J call TRBJ2-7; 10 nucleotides line up with TRBD1. Germline lookup yields CDR1 ENHRY and CDR2 SYGVKD. This CDR3 region has 14 residues. Germline trimming cut 5 bases from V and 3 bases from J; bases unmatched to any gene: 4. The chain's CDR3 is CAISSGTGVYEQYF. The CDR3 DNA is TGTGCCATCAGTTCCGGGACAGGGGTCTACGAGCAGTACTTC.

Of note for this clonotype: This could be a read error, since a much larger clone is one nucleotide away. The chain employs TRBV5-1 and TRBJ2-3, with 8 bases that match TRBD1. CDR1 and CDR2 from the germline V gene are SGHRS and YFSETQ. This CDR3 has 17 amino acids. The CDR3, as DNA: TGCGCCTGCAGCCTTGGGACAGGACGTGGGGGCACAGATACGCAGTATTTT. This translates into CACSLGTGRGGTDTQYF. Filled out from reference TRBV5-1 and TRBJ2-3, the complete variable domain reads KAGVTQTPRYLIKTRGQQVTLSCSPISGHRSVSWYQQTPGQGLQFLFEYFSETQRNKGNFPGRFSGRQFSNSRSEMNVSTLELGDSALYLCACSLGTGRGGTDTQYFGPGTRLTVL.

This sequence joins TRBV7-9 and TRBJ1-5, with D unclear. The CDR3 has 14 amino acids. Germline values: CDR1 SEHNR, CDR2 FQNEAQ (reference sequence). Trimming cost V 5 bases and J 11 bases, with 19 bases left between them. CDR3 in DNA: TGTGCCAGCAGCGAGAGCTCTGGACGGGAGGCCCAGCATTTT. Amino acid sequence: CASSESSGREAQHF.

The chain combines TRBV29-1 with TRBJ1-2; 7 bases line up with TRBD1. The CDR3 is made up of 14 amino acids. V lost 6 bases, J lost 3 bases, and 10 bases stayed unmatched. Germline CDR1 reads SQVTM; CDR2 reads ANQGSEA. In DNA, the CDR3 is TGCAGCGTCCCTAAGAAGGGGGCTTACTATGGCTACACCTTC. Translating gives CSVPKKGAYYGYTF.

The chain employs TRBV7-9 and TRBJ1-2; D unresolved. CDR3 length equals 14 residues. With 2 bases removed from V and 4 bases from J, the gap between germline ends came to 11 bases. Germline lookup yields CDR1 SEHNR and CDR2 FQNEAQ (reference sequence). DNA for the CDR3: TGTGCCAGCAGCTTACTCTCAGCTCCCTATGGCTACACCTTC. Translation gives CASSLLSAPYGYTF.

The sample holds many counts of this clonotype. The J gene is TRBJ2-1, the V gene TRBV20-1; TRBD2 matches at 16 bases. Per germline, CDR1 DFQATT and CDR2 SNEGSKA (reference sequence). J was trimmed by 6 bases and V by 5 bases; bases with no gene match: 4. The CDR3 sequence is 15 residues long. Written as DNA, the CDR3 is TGCAGTGCTGGGACTAGCGGGGGGGCCGGCAATGAGCAGTTCTTC. Its translation: CSAGTSGGAGNEQFF.

This clonotype was counted only a few times. The chain combines TRBV7-2 with TRBJ1-6; the D is unclear. Trimming took off 4 bases at V and 9 bases at J, with 19 bases between the two ends. The CDR3 extends over 16 amino acids. Germline CDR1 and CDR2: SGHTA and FQGNSA. The CDR3 reads CASSSPRGGKGSPLHF. The CDR3 DNA sequence: TGTGCCAGCAGCTCCCCTCGGGGAGGGAAAGGTTCACCCCTCCACTTT. Variable domain in full (rest from reference TRBV7-2 and TRBJ1-6): GAGVSQSPSNKVTEKGKDVELRCDPISGHTALYWYRQSLGQGLEFLIYFQGNSAPDKSGLPSDRFSAERTGGSVSTLTIQRTQQEDSAVYLCASSSPRGGKGSPLHFGNGTRLTVT.

This clonotype was seen ten or more times. CDR3 region: CASSFRGAYEQYV. CDR3 nucleotides: TGTGCCAGCAGCTTCCGGGGGGCCTACGAGCAGTACGTC. The rearrangement links TRBV7-9 to TRBJ2-7; the match to TRBD2 covers 7 bases. V shed 3 bases, J shed 2 bases, and the junction held 1 base outside the gene matches. The CDR3 extends over 13 amino acids. Germline-derived CDR1 and CDR2 are SEHNR and FQNEAQ (reference sequence).

This clonotype was seen more than once but under ten times. The chain is built from TRBV6-5 and TRBJ2-4; D may be TRBD1 (6 bases). CDR1 MNHEY and CDR2 SVGAGI come from the germline V gene. Deletions cut 5 bases from V and 7 bases from J, with 15 bases between. CDR3 length equals 14 residues. The CDR3 protein is CASSVPDRRNIQYF. CDR3 DNA: TGTGCCAGCAGTGTACCCGACAGGCGCAACATTCAGTACTTC.

This clonotype turned up a few times. The rearrangement uses TRBV29-1 and TRBJ2-1, with D unresolved. CDR3 length: 15 residues. Germline assignment: CDR1 SQVTM and CDR2 ANQGSEA. The CDR3: CSASSNFPTSNEQFF. The CDR3 DNA sequence: TGCAGTGCTTCGTCGAACTTCCCGACTTCCAATGAGCAGTTCTTC.

This clonotype was found many times. V usage is TRBV5-1 and J usage is TRBJ1-1, with TRBD1 matching over 8 bases. There are 15 residues in the CDR3. Germline-derived CDR1 and CDR2 are SGHRS and YFSETQ. The J segment lost 1 base and the V segment lost 4 bases, leaving 6 bases of the junction unmatched. The CDR3: CASSRDRYSNTEAFF. In DNA form, the CDR3 reads TGCGCCAGCAGCCGGGACAGGTACTCGAACACTGAAGCTTTCTTT. Using reference TRBV5-1 and TRBJ1-1 for the parts outside the CDR3, the full variable domain is KAGVTQTPRYLIKTRGQQVTLSCSPISGHRSVSWYQQTPGQGLQFLFEYFSETQRNKGNFPGRFSGRQFSNSRSEMNVSTLELGDSALYLCASSRDRYSNTEAFFGQGTRLTVV.

This clonotype was found many times. V and J are TRBV12-3 or TRBV12-4 and TRBJ2-5; D is perhaps TRBD1 (5 bases). The CDR3 sequence is 14 residues long. Trimming shortened V by 7 bases and J by 4 bases, and 16 bases separated the two germline ends. CDR3 sequence (DNA): TGTGCCAGCACCCTAGGGGATATCGGAGAGACCCAGTACTTC. This codes for CASTLGDIGETQYF.

V gene TRBV23-1 combines with J gene TRBJ2-3; D is possibly TRBD2 (7 bases). TRBV23-1 qualifies as an ORF whose function is uncertain. V was shortened by 6 bases and J by 3 bases, with 16 bases between the two germline ends. The CDR3 runs to 15 residues. In DNA form, the CDR3 reads TGCGCCAGCAGCCCGCCAGGGGAGGGTACAGATACGCAGTATTTT. This translates into CASSPPGEGTDTQYF.

This rearrangement joins TRBV19 to TRBJ2-2, with 11 bases matching TRBD2. Germline values: CDR1 LNHDA, CDR2 SQIVND (reference sequence). This CDR3 is built from 16 residues. The V and J ends lost 9 bases and 0 bases, in that order; junction bases with no gene match: 6. This chain's CDR3 is CASWGLAVANTGELFF. The CDR3 region has the DNA TGTGCCAGCTGGGGACTAGCGGTCGCGAACACCGGGGAGCTGTTTTTT.

This clonotype was observed a handful of times. This rearrangement joins TRBV29-1 to TRBJ1-3; TRBD1 agrees at 7 bases. Germline CDR1 and CDR2: SQVTM and ANQGSEA. Trimming took 0 bases from V and 9 from J; bases not matched to a gene: 8. The CDR3 runs to 14 residues. The CDR3 sequence: CSVEDRVPGGTIYF. The CDR3 region has the DNA TGCAGCGTTGAAGATCGGGTCCCAGGGGGCACCATATATTTT. Combining the CDR3 with reference TRBV29-1 and TRBJ1-3 gives the whole variable domain SAVISQKPSRDICQRGTSLTIQCQVDSQVTMMFWYRQQPGQSLTLIATANQGSEATYESGFVIDKFPISRPNLTFSTLTVSNMSPEDSSIYLCSVEDRVPGGTIYFGEGSWLTVV.

This clonotype occurred many times. The CDR3 DNA reads as TGTGCCAGCAGTGTAGGGGGCGGCTACACCTTC. Residues: CASSVGGGYTF. The chain couples TRBV6-5 to TRBJ1-2; 7 nucleotides line up with TRBD1. The V and J ends lost 5 bases and 8 bases, in that order; junction bases with no gene match: 2. CDR3 length equals 11 residues. The germline gives CDR1 MNHEY, CDR2 SVGAGI.

The chain carries TRBV30 and TRBJ2-3, with D tentatively TRBD1 or TRBD2 (6 bases each). The CDR3 extends over 14 amino acids. Trimming stripped 3 bases from V and 3 bases from J, with 13 bases between. Germline-derived CDR1 and CDR2 are GTSNPN and SVGIG (reference sequence). The CDR3: CAWRRGATTDTQYF. For the CDR3, the DNA is TGTGCCTGGAGGAGGGGGGCGACGACAGATACGCAGTATTTT.

This clonotype was seen repeatedly, ten times or more. This chain links TRBV5-1 with TRBJ2-3; 11 positions match TRBD2. The V gene end was trimmed by 4 bases and the J gene end by 2 bases; junction bases not matched to a gene: 6. This CDR3 has 16 residues. Germline CDR1 is SGHRS and CDR2 is YFSETQ. The CDR3 nucleotides are TGCGCCAGCAGCGACAATAGCGGGGGGGTCACAGATACGCAGTATTTT. Amino acid sequence: CASSDNSGGVTDTQYF.

This clonotype was counted only a few times. This rearrangement joins TRBV4-1 to TRBJ2-3; 7 bases map to TRBD2. The CDR3 extends over 17 amino acids. Germline V CDR1 and CDR2: MGHRA, YSYEKL. V lost 4 bases, J lost 1 base, and 11 bases stayed unmatched. CDR3 sequence: CASSRDGTTRGTDTQYF. The CDR3 nucleotides are TGCGCCAGCAGCCGCGACGGGACTACCAGGGGCACAGATACGCAGTATTTT.

V and J are TRBV20-1 and TRBJ2-7; the match to TRBD2 covers 7 bases. Trimming removed 4 bases from V and 3 bases from J; junction bases left unmatched: 6. From germline, CDR1 is DFQATT and CDR2 SNEGSKA (reference sequence). CDR3 length: 13 residues. CDR3 protein: CSAKRAGDYEQYF. CDR3 DNA sequence: TGCAGTGCTAAAAGGGCGGGGGACTACGAGCAGTACTTC.

The CDR3 is CASSPRLAGGPFDYNEQFF. As DNA, the CDR3 is TGTGCCAGCAGTCCCCGACTAGCGGGGGGGCCATTCGATTACAATGAGCAGTTCTTC. The chain uses TRBV12-3 or TRBV12-4 and TRBJ2-1; 14 bases line up with TRBD2. CDR3 length: 19 amino acids. V shed 5 bases and J 4 bases; nucleotides not matched to a gene: 13.

This clonotype was observed a few times. The rearrangement uses TRBV4-2 and TRBJ1-1; maybe TRBD1 (6 bases). CDR1 and CDR2 (germline): LGHNA, YNFKEQ. The CDR3 length is 15 residues. V was cut by 0 bases and J by 5 bases, with 13 bases left in between. The CDR3 region is CASSQDWGLGTEAFF. CDR3 DNA sequence: TGTGCCAGCAGCCAAGATTGGGGGCTAGGGACTGAAGCTTTCTTT.